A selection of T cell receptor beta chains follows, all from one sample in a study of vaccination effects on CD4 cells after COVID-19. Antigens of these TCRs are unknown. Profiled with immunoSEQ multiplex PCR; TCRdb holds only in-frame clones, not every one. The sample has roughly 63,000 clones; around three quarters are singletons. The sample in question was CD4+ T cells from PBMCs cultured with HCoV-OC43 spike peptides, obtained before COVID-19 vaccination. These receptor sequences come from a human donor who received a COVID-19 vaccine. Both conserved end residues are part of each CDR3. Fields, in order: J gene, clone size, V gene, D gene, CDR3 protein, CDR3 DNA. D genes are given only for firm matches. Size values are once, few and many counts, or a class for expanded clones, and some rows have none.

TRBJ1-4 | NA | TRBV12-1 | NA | CASSGSGQNNEKLFF | TGTGCCAGCAGCGGATCGGGACAGAATAATGAAAAACTGTTTTTT
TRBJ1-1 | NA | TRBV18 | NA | CASSGGAGTEAFF | TGTGCCAGCTCAGGGGGCGCGGGCACTGAAGCTTTCTTT
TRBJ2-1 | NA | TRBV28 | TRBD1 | CASSALQGSSYNEQFF | TGTGCCAGCAGTGCCCTACAGGGGAGCTCCTACAATGAGCAGTTCTTC
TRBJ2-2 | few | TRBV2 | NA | CASARSQAGELFF | TGTGCCAGCGCTCGAAGTCAGGCCGGGGAGCTGTTTTTT
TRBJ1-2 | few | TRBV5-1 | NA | CASSEPGNNYGYTF | TGCGCCAGCAGCGAACCGGGAAACAACTATGGCTACACCTTC
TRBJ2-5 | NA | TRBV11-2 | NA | CASSLVPQGREETQYF | TGTGCCAGCAGCTTAGTCCCCCAGGGGCGGGAAGAGACCCAGTACTTC
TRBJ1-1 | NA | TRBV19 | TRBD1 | CASSTPGTGSEAFF | TGTGCCAGTAGTACCCCCGGGACAGGTTCTGAAGCTTTCTTT
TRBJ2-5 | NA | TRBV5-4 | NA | CASSFPQETQYF | TGTGCCAGCAGCTTCCCCCAAGAGACCCAGTACTTC
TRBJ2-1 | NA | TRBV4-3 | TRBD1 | CASSQGRTGKQFF | TGCGCCAGCAGCCAGGGCCGGACAGGGAAGCAGTTCTTC
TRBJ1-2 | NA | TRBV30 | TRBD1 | CAWSAGTGEGYGYTF | TGTGCCTGGAGTGCAGGGACAGGGGAGGGCTATGGCTACACCTTC
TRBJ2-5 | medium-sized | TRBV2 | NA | CASRAKSYQETQYF | TGTGCCAGCAGGGCTAAGTCGTACCAAGAGACCCAGTACTTC
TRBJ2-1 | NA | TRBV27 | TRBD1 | CASSSLRGYNSNEQFF | TGTGCCAGCAGTTCACTCAGGGGGTACAATTCGAATGAGCAGTTCTTC
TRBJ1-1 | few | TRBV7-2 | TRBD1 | CASSSRQGASVNTEAFF | TGTGCCAGCAGCTCCCGACAGGGGGCGAGTGTAAACACTGAAGCTTTCTTT
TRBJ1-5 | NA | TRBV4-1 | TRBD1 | CASSRDRARQPQHF | TGCGCCAGCAGCCGAGACAGGGCCCGACAGCCCCAGCATTTT
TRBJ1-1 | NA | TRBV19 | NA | CASSMARREGSFGEAFF | TGTGCCAGTAGTATGGCCCGCAGGGAGGGAAGTTTTGGTGAAGCTTTCTTT
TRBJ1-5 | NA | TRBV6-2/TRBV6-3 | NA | CASSDTNYSNQPQHF | TGTGCCAGCAGTGATACAAACTATAGCAATCAGCCCCAGCATTTT
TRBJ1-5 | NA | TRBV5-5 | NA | CASSLEWATGVYQPQHF | TGTGCCAGCAGCTTGGAATGGGCGACAGGCGTTTACCAGCCCCAGCATTTT
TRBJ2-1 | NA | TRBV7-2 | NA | CASSLVASNEQFF | TGTGCCAGCAGCTTAGTAGCGTCCAATGAGCAGTTCTTC